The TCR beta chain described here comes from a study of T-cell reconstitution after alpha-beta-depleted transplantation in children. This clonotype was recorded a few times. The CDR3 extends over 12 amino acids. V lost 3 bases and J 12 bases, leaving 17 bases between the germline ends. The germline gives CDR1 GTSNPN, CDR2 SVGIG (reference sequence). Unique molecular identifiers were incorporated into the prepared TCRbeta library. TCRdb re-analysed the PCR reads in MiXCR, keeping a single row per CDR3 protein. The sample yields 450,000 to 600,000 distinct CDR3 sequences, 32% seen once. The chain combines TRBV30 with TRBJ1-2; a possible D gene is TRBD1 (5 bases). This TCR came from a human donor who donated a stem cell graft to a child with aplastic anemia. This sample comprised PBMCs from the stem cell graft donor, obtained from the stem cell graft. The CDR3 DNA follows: TGTGCCTGGAGGGTAGGGACGAGAATTCACACCTTC. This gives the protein CAWRVGTRIHTF.